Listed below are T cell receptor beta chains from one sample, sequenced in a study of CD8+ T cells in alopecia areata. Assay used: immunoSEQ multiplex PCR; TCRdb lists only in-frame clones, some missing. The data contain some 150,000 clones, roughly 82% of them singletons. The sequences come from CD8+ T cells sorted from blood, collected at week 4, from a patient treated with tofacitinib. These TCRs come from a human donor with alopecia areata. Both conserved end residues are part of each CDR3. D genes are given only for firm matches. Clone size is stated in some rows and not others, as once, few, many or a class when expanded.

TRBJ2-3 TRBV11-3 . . CASSLIQRTDTQYF TGTGCCAGCAGCTTAATCCAGCGCACAGATACGCAGTATTTT
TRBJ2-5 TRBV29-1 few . CSVGVGGGGVETQYF TGCAGCGTTGGAGTAGGGGGGGGCGGTGTGGAGACCCAGTACTTC
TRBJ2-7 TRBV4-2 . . CASSQDKEVAAPQYF TGTGCCAGCAGCCAAGATAAGGAGGTAGCGGCTCCACAGTACTTC
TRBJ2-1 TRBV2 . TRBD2 CASRKSGILYNEQFF TGTGCCAGCAGAAAGAGCGGGATCCTCTACAATGAGCAGTTCTTC
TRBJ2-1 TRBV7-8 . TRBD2 CASSPGSGGYNEQFF TGTGCCAGCAGCCCCGGGAGCGGGGGTTACAATGAGCAGTTCTTC
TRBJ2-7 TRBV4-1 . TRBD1 CASSQGDRALYEQYF TGCGCCAGCAGCCAAGGGGACAGGGCCCTCTACGAGCAGTACTTC
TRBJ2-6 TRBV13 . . CASSLGVSGANVLTF TGTGCCAGCAGCTTAGGCGTCTCTGGGGCCAACGTCCTGACTTTC
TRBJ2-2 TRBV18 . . CASSPPPGELFF TGTGCCAGCTCACCACCGCCCGGGGAGCTGTTTTTT
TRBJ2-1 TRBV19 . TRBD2 CASSTPGTSGGRYNEQFF TGTGCCAGTAGTACGCCCGGGACTAGCGGGGGGCGGTACAATGAGCAGTTCTTC
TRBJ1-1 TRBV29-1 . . CSVTPKTAEAFF TGCAGCGTTACTCCCAAGACGGCTGAAGCTTTCTTT
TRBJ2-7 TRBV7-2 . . CASSSYYEQYF TGTGCCAGCAGCTCTTACTACGAGCAGTACTTC
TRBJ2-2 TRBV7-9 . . CASSPSAGEDTGELFF TGTGCCAGCAGCCCCTCGGCGGGCGAGGACACCGGGGAGCTGTTTTTT
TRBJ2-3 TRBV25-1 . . CASSEYGITDTQYF TGTGCCAGCAGTGAATATGGCATAACAGATACGCAGTATTTT
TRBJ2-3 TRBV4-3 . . CASSQDPLGGDTQYF TGCGCCAGCAGCCAAGATCCATTGGGGGGAGATACGCAGTATTTT
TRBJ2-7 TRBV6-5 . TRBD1 CASSYSWDSYEQYF TGTGCCAGCAGTTACTCTTGGGACAGTTACGAGCAGTACTTC
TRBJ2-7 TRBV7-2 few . CASSLVPYEQYF TGTGCCAGCAGCCTTGTCCCCTACGAGCAGTACTTC
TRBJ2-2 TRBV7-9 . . CASSFPGHGKNGELFF TGTGCCAGCAGCTTCCCGGGACACGGCAAGAACGGGGAGCTGTTTTTT
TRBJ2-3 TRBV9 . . CASSISGSTDTQYF TGTGCCAGCAGCATTAGCGGAAGCACAGATACGCAGTATTTT
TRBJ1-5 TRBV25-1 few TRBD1 CASSERDRGNQPQHF TGTGCCAGCAGTGAACGCGACAGGGGAAATCAGCCCCAGCATTTT
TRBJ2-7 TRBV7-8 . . CASSPWTGANEQYF TGTGCCAGCAGCCCTTGGACGGGAGCGAACGAGCAGTACTTC
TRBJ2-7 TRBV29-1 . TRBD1 CSVEEVGTGSSYEQYF TGCAGCGTTGAAGAGGTCGGGACAGGGAGCTCCTACGAGCAGTACTTC
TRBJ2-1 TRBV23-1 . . CASSQISGRYNEQFF TGCGCCAGCAGTCAAATATCCGGACGCTACAATGAGCAGTTCTTC
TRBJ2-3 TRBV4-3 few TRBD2 CASSQGSGGRNTQYF TGCGCCAGCAGCCAAGGATCGGGGGGGCGCAATACGCAGTATTTT
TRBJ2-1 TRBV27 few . CASKPLMGANEQFF TGTGCCAGCAAACCGCTTATGGGGGCCAATGAGCAGTTCTTC
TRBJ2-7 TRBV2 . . CASKGDTSYEQYF TGTGCCAGCAAAGGGGACACCTCCTACGAGCAGTACTTC
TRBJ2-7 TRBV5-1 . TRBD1 CASSLNRGLEQYF TGCGCCAGCAGCTTGAACAGGGGGCTCGAGCAGTACTTC
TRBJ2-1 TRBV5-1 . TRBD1 CASSAWDSGNEQFF TGCGCCAGCAGCGCATGGGACAGTGGCAATGAGCAGTTCTTC